The 32 T cell receptor beta chains in this list originate from one sample, sequenced in a study of molecular identifiers for immune sequencing clone quantification. TCRdb re-called the PCR reads with MiXCR, one entry per CDR3 protein. The data show approximately 20,000 distinct CDR3 sequences, over 20% seen once. The sequenced sample was naive CD8+ T cells from blood, with Jurkat cell RNA spiked in. As for subset: FACS-sorted CD8+CD4-CCR7+CD45RA+ naive T cells. Source of these receptors: a human donor in good health. Some libraries in this study had Jurkat cell RNA spiked in.

In its sample, this clonotype is medium-sized. This chain connects TRBV28 to TRBJ2-7; D gene uncertain. CDR3 length equals 13 residues. The germline gives CDR1 MDHEN, CDR2 SYDVKM. With 5 bases removed from V and 4 bases from J, the gap between germline ends came to 12 bases. DNA for the CDR3: TGTGCCAGCAGTCCAGGAGTACCATACGAGCAGTACTTC. It encodes CASSPGVPYEQYF. Full variable domain (rest looked up from reference TRBV28 and TRBJ2-7): DVKVTQSSRYLVKRTGEKVFLECVQDMDHENMFWYRQDPGLGLRLIYFSYDVKMKEKGDIPEGYSVSREKKERFSLILESASTNQTSMYLCASSPGVPYEQYFGPGTRLTVT.

This clonotype was counted many times. The chain employs TRBV4-3 and TRBJ2-1, with no clear D. From germline, CDR1 is LGHNA and CDR2 YSLEER. The V end was cut by 1 base, the J end by 7 bases, with 11 bases between. The CDR3 contains 14 residues. The CDR3 nucleotides read TGCGCCAGCAGCCAAGGCACTTGGGGAAATGAGCAGTTCTTC. It yields the protein CASSQGTWGNEQFF.

This clonotype was picked up many times. The chain combines TRBV4-2 with TRBJ2-7, with 7 bases matching TRBD1. The CDR3 runs 16 residues. Germline-derived CDR1 and CDR2 are LGHNA and YNFKEQ. With V trimmed by 4 bases and J by 2 bases, 11 bases remained unmatched. The chain's CDR3 is CASSPDEGDRAYEQYF. The CDR3 DNA follows: TGTGCCAGCAGCCCAGATGAGGGAGACAGGGCCTACGAGCAGTACTTC.

This clonotype was detected ten times or more. This rearrangement joins TRBV7-6 to TRBJ2-6; D is possibly TRBD1 (5 bases). Germline loops: CDR1 SGHVS, CDR2 FNYEAQ. V shed 0 bases and J shed 0 bases, with 15 bases lying between them. This CDR3 has 19 residues. The DNA of the CDR3 is TGTGCCAGCAGCTTAGCGCGTCAGGGCCTACTCTCTGGGGCCAACGTCCTGACTTTC. Its translation is CASSLARQGLLSGANVLTF.

The chain couples TRBV7-6 to TRBJ2-7; D uncertain. The CDR3 consists of 12 residues. V dropped 2 bases and J dropped 9 bases, with 11 bases sitting between them. Looked up from germline, CDR1 is SGHVS and CDR2 is FNYEAQ. This CDR3 is CASSLLLWGQYF. The DNA for the CDR3 is TGTGCCAGCAGCTTACTCCTCTGGGGGCAGTACTTC.

This clonotype occurred many times. The chain links TRBV3-1 to TRBJ2-7, with TRBD2 identical over 11 bases. The CDR3 covers 17 residues. Germline CDR1 is LGHDT and CDR2 is YNNKEL (reference sequence). Trimming removed 2 bases from V and 7 bases from J; junction bases left unmatched: 13. The CDR3 is CASSQKPGTSGVGEQYF. DNA for the CDR3: TGTGCCAGCAGCCAAAAACCTGGGACTAGCGGTGTAGGAGAGCAGTACTTC.

This clonotype was observed many times. The V and J genes are TRBV28 and TRBJ1-4, with D uncertain. The CDR3 has 15 residues. V shed 3 bases and J shed 8 bases, with 16 bases lying between them. The germline V gene encodes CDR1 MDHEN and CDR2 SYDVKM. The DNA of the CDR3 is TGTGCCAGCAGTTTCGGTCTGGGAGAGTTAGAAAAACTGTTTTTT. Amino acid sequence: CASSFGLGELEKLFF.

This clonotype was seen at least ten times. This sequence joins TRBV28 and TRBJ2-7, with unresolved D. The germline gives CDR1 MDHEN, CDR2 SYDVKM. The CDR3 contains 12 residues. The CDR3 spells CGVGESSYEQYF. The CDR3 DNA reads as TGTGGGGTGGGTGAGAGCTCCTACGAGCAGTACTTC.

In its sample, this clonotype was seen many times. The chain carries TRBV6-1 and TRBJ2-7, with D possibly being TRBD2 (5 bases). Germline-derived CDR1 and CDR2 are MNHNS and SASEGT. V lost 4 bases and J 1 base, leaving 14 bases between the germline ends. The length of the CDR3 is 15 residues. The CDR3 reads CASSVFGSVSYEQYF. The CDR3 DNA sequence: TGTGCCAGCAGTGTCTTTGGGAGTGTTTCCTACGAGCAGTACTTC.

The table lists this clonotype with many counts. V and J are TRBV6-2 or TRBV6-3 and TRBJ2-7; D is possibly TRBD2 (6 bases). The V end was cut by 8 bases, the J end by 0 bases, with 8 bases between. The CDR3 contains 12 residues. Germline V lookup: CDR1 MNHEY, CDR2 SVGEGT. The CDR3, as DNA: TGTGCCAGCGGGAGGAGCTCCTACGAGCAGTACTTC. This codes for CASGRSSYEQYF.

The sample holds a few counts of this clonotype. It may be a read error: a sequence one base away is much more abundant. The DNA for the CDR3 is TGTGCCAGCAGTTTTGGGGTCTCCTACAATGAGCAGTTCTTC. Translation: CASSFGVSYNEQFF. This chain uses TRBV12-3 or TRBV12-4 with TRBJ2-1; no definite D call. The CDR3 covers 14 residues. Trimming cost V 3 bases and J 0 bases, with 6 bases left between them.

The CDR3 is CASSFTTGYGYTF. In DNA, the CDR3 is TGTGCCAGCAGTTTTACGACAGGCTATGGCTACACCTTC. This chain joins TRBV12-3 or TRBV12-4 and TRBJ1-2, with a possible D match to TRBD1 (6 bases). V was clipped by 3 bases and J by 4 bases, with 9 bases between them. This CDR3 region has 13 residues.

This chain links TRBV19 with TRBJ2-1; weak D call: TRBD2 (6 bases). Germline V gene sequence: CDR1 LNHDA, CDR2 SQIVND (reference sequence). The V end lost 3 bases, the J end lost 4 bases, and 13 bases lay between the germline ends. The CDR3 sequence is 15 residues long. The CDR3 DNA sequence: TGTGCCAGTAGTATGGGGGACTCCACATACAATGAGCAGTTCTTC. Translating it yields CASSMGDSTYNEQFF.

This clonotype is classed as medium-sized. The V gene is TRBV9, the J gene TRBJ2-2; D call uncertain. Germline CDR1 is SGDLS and CDR2 is YYNGEE. The CDR3 extends over 11 amino acids. Trimming stripped 6 bases from V and 6 bases from J, with 6 bases between. The CDR3 sequence is CASTGPGELFF. The DNA of the CDR3 is TGTGCCAGCACCGGCCCCGGGGAGCTGTTTTTT. The full variable domain, rest sourced from reference TRBV9 and TRBJ2-2, is DSGVTQTPKHLITATGQRVTLRCSPRSGDLSVYWYQQSLDQGLQFLIQYYNGEERAKGNILERFSAQQFPDLHSELNLSSLELGDSALYFCASTGPGELFFGEGSRLTVL.

This clonotype is medium-sized in the sample. This rearrangement joins TRBV28 to TRBJ2-7; 7 positions agree with TRBD1. V shed 4 bases, J shed 2 bases, and the junction held 8 bases outside the gene matches. Germline-derived CDR1 and CDR2 are MDHEN and SYDVKM. The CDR3 is made up of 15 amino acids. The CDR3 DNA is TGTGCCAGCAGTTCTACTCGACAGGGAGCCTACGAGCAGTACTTC. Its protein product is CASSSTRQGAYEQYF.

Notes on this clonotype: A much larger clone lies one base from this, so it may be a read error. The V gene is TRBV9, the J gene TRBJ1-1; no clear D gene. CDR1 and CDR2 (germline): SGDLS, YYNGEE. This CDR3 spans 14 amino acids. CDR3 sequence (DNA): TGTGCCAGCAGCGGTGAGCCGGAGAACACTGGAGCTTTCTTT. As protein: CASSGEPENTGAFF.

Note on this clonotype: Being one base from a much bigger clone, this may be a read error. No conserved phenylalanine or tryptophan is present at the end of the CDR3, so a read error is the likely explanation. The V gene is TRBV4-3, the J gene TRBJ2-5; 7 nucleotides align to TRBD2. J gave up 2 bases and V 0 bases, and 3 bases lay outside the gene matches. The CDR3 is 15 amino acids. CDR1 and CDR2 from the germline V gene are LGHNA and YSLEER. CDR3 sequence (DNA): TGCGCCAGCAGCCAAGATTTCGGGAGGCAAGAGACCCAGTACTCC. This translates into CASSQDFGRQETQYS.

This clonotype has only a few counts. J is TRBJ2-3 and V is TRBV28, with a tentative D call TRBD2 (6 bases). Looked up from germline, CDR1 is MDHEN and CDR2 is SYDVKM. V was shortened by 6 bases and J by 4 bases, with 14 bases between the two germline ends. CDR3 size: 14 residues. CDR3 DNA sequence: TGTGCCAGCAGCTGGGACTTAAGCCCAGATACGCAGTATTTT. It specifies CASSWDLSPDTQYF.

The chain uses TRBV27 and TRBJ2-1; tentative D call: TRBD2 (6 bases). Trimming left V 9 bases short and J 3 bases short, with 15 bases between. This CDR3 has 14 amino acids. Germline values: CDR1 MNHEY, CDR2 SMNVEV (reference sequence). CDR3 coding DNA: TGTGCCAGAAGTCTTAGCGGAAACTACAATGAGCAGTTCTTC. As protein: CARSLSGNYNEQFF.

This clonotype is judged medium-sized (0.01 to 0.1%). The rearrangement joins TRBV7-6 to TRBJ2-3; 9 bases match TRBD1. CDR1 and CDR2 from the germline V gene are SGHVS and FNYEAQ. Trimming cost V 5 bases and J 0 bases; bases outside gene matches: 6. This CDR3 contains 16 residues. Here the CDR3 DNA reads TGTGCCAGCAGCAACCCCGGGACAGGGAGCACAGATACGCAGTATTTT. Amino acid sequence: CASSNPGTGSTDTQYF.

A few counts support this clonotype. The rearrangement uses TRBV7-9 and TRBJ1-5, with D uncertain. V lost 2 bases, J lost 0 bases, and 11 bases lay in between. The germline CDR1 and CDR2 sequences are SEHNR and FQNEAQ (reference sequence). The CDR3 extends over 16 amino acids. CDR3 sequence reads: CASSLSGVNSNQPQHF. CDR3 DNA sequence: TGTGCCAGCAGCTTAAGCGGAGTAAATAGCAATCAGCCCCAGCATTTT.

The sample holds one count of this clonotype. The J gene is TRBJ2-7, the V gene TRBV6-2 or TRBV6-3; D is undetermined. The V end was cut by 4 bases, the J end by 6 bases, with 13 bases between. CDR3 size: 13 residues. Germline V gives CDR1 MNHEY, CDR2 SVGEGT. CDR3 sequence: CASSLGPLTEQYF. CDR3 coding DNA: TGTGCCAGCAGTTTGGGCCCACTGACCGAGCAGTACTTC.

Comments on this clonotype: Being one base from a much bigger clone, this may be a read error. The rearrangement links TRBV7-9 to TRBJ1-5, with D perhaps TRBD1 (5 bases). The CDR3 contains 17 residues. Trimming cost V 3 bases and J 0 bases, with 15 bases left between them. The germline V gene encodes CDR1 SEHNR and CDR2 FQNEAQ (reference sequence). Here the CDR3 DNA reads TGTGCCAGCAGCTTCACAGCGGAGGGGACTAGCAATCAGCCCCAGCATTTT. This encodes CASSFTAEGTSNQPQHF.

This clonotype has a count of ten or more. The chain links TRBV4-3 to TRBJ2-5, with D maybe TRBD1 (5 bases). The germline V gene encodes CDR1 LGHNA and CDR2 YSLEER. This CDR3 region has 16 residues. V was trimmed by 0 bases and J by 7 bases, leaving 18 bases between them. In nucleotides, the CDR3 is TGCGCCAGCAGCCAAGATCGATGGCAGGGCTTCGGGACCCAGTACTTC. Translated, it gives CASSQDRWQGFGTQYF.

This clonotype is labeled as medium-sized (0.01 to 0.1%). The chain carries TRBV12-3 or TRBV12-4 and TRBJ2-2, with D hard to call. V lost 3 bases and J 8 bases, leaving 13 bases between the germline ends. The CDR3 is made up of 14 amino acids. CDR3 protein: CASSFPARAGELFF. DNA of the CDR3: TGTGCCAGCAGTTTCCCTGCCCGGGCTGGGGAGCTGTTTTTT.

This clonotype was detected only once. One base away lies a much larger clone, so this may be a sequencing read error. This chain links TRBV21-1 with TRBJ2-7; the table's D call TRBD1 went unverified against the DNA. TRBV21-1 is a pseudogene locus. CDR3 length: 17 residues. The CDR3 here is CASSKAQGIRNSYEQYF. The CDR3 nucleotides are TGTGCCAGCAGCAAAGCCCAGGGGATTCGAAACTCCTACGAGCAGTACTTC.

Concerning this clonotype: This may arise from a read error, as a much more abundant clone is one base away. The CDR3 does not end in the conserved phenylalanine or tryptophan, so this is likely a read error. The genes are TRBV6-5 and TRBJ2-1; D may match TRBD1 or TRBD2 (5 bases each). The CDR3 covers 14 residues. Trimming removed 6 bases at V and 8 bases at J, with 17 bases between. CDR1 is MNHEY and CDR2 is SVGAGI in the germline V gene. The CDR3 reads CASRTGTRGDEQFL. The CDR3 coding sequence is TGTGCCAGCAGAACCGGGACCAGAGGCGATGAGCAGTTCCTC.

A remark on this clonotype: A read error may explain this, as a much larger clone is one base away. The chain is built from TRBV4-3 and TRBJ2-5; TRBD2 matches at 16 bases. Germline V CDR1 and CDR2: LGHNA, YSLEER. The CDR3 length is 15 residues. DNA for the CDR3: TGCGCCAGCAGCTCGGGACTAGCGGGAGGGGAGATCCAGTACTTC. The encoded protein is CASSSGLAGGEIQYF.

The rearrangement joins TRBV12-3 or TRBV12-4 to TRBJ1-5; 9 nucleotides agree with TRBD1. The V segment lost 6 bases and the J segment 7 bases; nucleotides outside the gene matches: 7. This CDR3 has 14 residues. CDR3 sequence reads: CASRETGGRQPQHF. CDR3 bases: TGTGCCAGCAGGGAGACAGGGGGTCGACAGCCCCAGCATTTT.

This clonotype was detected once. One base away lies a much larger clone, so this may be a sequencing read error. The chain uses TRBV5-1 and TRBJ2-7; TRBD2 agrees at 13 bases. Germline loops: CDR1 SGHRS, CDR2 YFSETQ. The CDR3 sequence is 17 residues long. After removal of 0 bases from V and 9 bases from J, the junction contained 12 bases not matched to a gene. CDR3 coding DNA: TGCGCCAGCAGCTTGGAGTCTCTGGGACTAGCGGGATTCGGGCAGTACTTC. It is translated as CASSLESLGLAGFGQYF.

As for this clonotype: One base away lies a much larger clone, so this may be a sequencing read error. The CDR3 end shows no conserved phenylalanine or tryptophan, and so a read error is likely. The chain uses TRBV6-5 and TRBJ2-7; 9 nucleotides line up with TRBD2. Germline V lookup: CDR1 MNHEY, CDR2 SVGAGI. After removal of 10 bases from V and 4 bases from J, the junction contained 5 bases not matched to a gene. The length of the CDR3 is 12 residues. CDR3 region: CATSTSGYEQYS. DNA of the CDR3: TGTGCCACCTCGACTAGCGGATACGAGCAGTACTCC.

For this clonotype: It may be a read error: a sequence one base away is much more abundant. The chain joins TRBV7-2 to TRBJ2-7, with a weak D call TRBD1 (5 bases). Germline CDR1 reads SGHTA; CDR2 reads FQGNSA. This CDR3 comprises 13 residues. Written as DNA, the CDR3 is TGTGCCAGCAGCGAGACAGCTTTCTACGAGCGGTACTTC. Amino acid sequence: CASSETAFYERYF.